Reported below is one T cell receptor beta chain. The data are from a study of CXCR3-negative and CXCR3-positive naive CD8 T cells. The CDR3 totals 14 residues. CDR1 MNHEY and CDR2 SVGAGI come from the germline V gene. Preparation of TRB cDNA libraries relied on 5' RACE carrying UMI labels. TCRdb reworked the 5' RACE reads into one entry per CDR3 protein, no DNA. The record lists fewer than 60,000 distinct CDR3 sequences, of which the ten most abundant hold about 1.4%. Source material: naive CXCR3- CD8+ T cells from blood. Subset: CD45RO-CCR7+CD27+CD95- naive CD8+ T cells lacking CXCR3 (TNR3-). This clonotype was obtained from a human donor in good health. Some clones in this sample may be carry-over from other donors' samples. This chain connects TRBV6-5 to TRBJ1-4; no DNA is available, so the TRBD1 call from TCRdb remains unchecked. The CDR3: CASSYSRQGVKLFF.